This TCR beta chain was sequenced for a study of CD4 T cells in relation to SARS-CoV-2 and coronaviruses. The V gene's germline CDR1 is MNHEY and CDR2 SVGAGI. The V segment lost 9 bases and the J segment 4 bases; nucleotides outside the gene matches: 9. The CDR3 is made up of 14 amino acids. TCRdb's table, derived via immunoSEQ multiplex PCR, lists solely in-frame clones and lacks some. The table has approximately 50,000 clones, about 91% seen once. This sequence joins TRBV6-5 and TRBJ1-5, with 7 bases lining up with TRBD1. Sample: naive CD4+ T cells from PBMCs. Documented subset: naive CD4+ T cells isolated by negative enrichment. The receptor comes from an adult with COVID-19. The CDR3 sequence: CASARGQINQPQHF. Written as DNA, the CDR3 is TGTGCCAGTGCTAGGGGACAGATTAATCAGCCCCAGCATTTT.